The sequence of this T cell receptor beta chain was determined in a study of shared clonotypes between healthy human individuals. General study results and limits: Four donors held about 4.5% of naive CD4 clonotypes in common.

Sequenced by immunoSEQ multiplex PCR; TCRdb stores in-frame clones only, minus some. The sample shows some 2.4 million clones, approximately 93% of them seen only once. CDR1 is SEHNR and CDR2 is FQNEAQ in the germline V gene (reference sequence). V lost 2 bases to trimming and J lost 4 bases, with 11 bases between them. CDR3 length: 14 amino acids. As regards this clone: The target antigen is unknown.

Sequenced input: naive CD4+ T cells from PBMCs. The subset was: CD45RA+ positively selected. The chain links TRBV7-9 to TRBJ1-2; possibly TRBD1 for D (6 bases). The TCR comes from a man between 18 and 29 years old in good health. Some clones in this sample may be carry-over from other donors' samples. The CDR3 nucleotides are TGTGCCAGCAGCTTACCGGACAGTTCCTATGGCTACACCTTC. Translated, it gives CASSLPDSSYGYTF.